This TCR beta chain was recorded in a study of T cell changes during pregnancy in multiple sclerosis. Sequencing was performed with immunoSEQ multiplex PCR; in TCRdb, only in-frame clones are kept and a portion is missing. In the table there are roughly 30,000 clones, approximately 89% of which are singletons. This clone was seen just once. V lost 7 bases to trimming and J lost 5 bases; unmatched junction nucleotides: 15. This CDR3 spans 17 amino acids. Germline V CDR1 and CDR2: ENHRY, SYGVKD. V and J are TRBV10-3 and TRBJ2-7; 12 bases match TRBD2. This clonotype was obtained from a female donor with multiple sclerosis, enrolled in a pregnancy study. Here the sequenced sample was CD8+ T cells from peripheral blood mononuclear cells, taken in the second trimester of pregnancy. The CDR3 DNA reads TGTGCCATCAACCCTAGCGGGAGGGCTGGTAGCACCGACGAGCAGTACTTC. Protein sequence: CAINPSGRAGSTDEQYF.